This TCR beta chain derives from a study of PD-1 blockade in classical Hodgkin lymphoma. Study-wide points: According to reports, newly diagnosed patients had lower baseline TCR diversity than healthy donors, and relapsed/refractory patients had lower baseline TCR diversity still. Complete responders possessed baseline diversity comparable to newly diagnosed patients.

Of note for this clone: Its matching antigen is unknown.

Losses at the gene ends were 6 bases for V and 5 bases for J; bases not matched to a gene: 3. The CDR3 has 13 amino acids. Germline CDR1 and CDR2: KGHSH and LQKENI. Data came from immunoSEQ multiplex PCR; TCRdb stores just in-frame clones and leaves some out. Of more than 50,000 clones listed, 90% are singletons. Every patient experienced relapse after autologous stem cell transplantation, and brentuximab vedotin exposure varied. Best response was recorded as complete response, partial response or progressive disease. This sequence originates from a human donor with classical Hodgkin lymphoma. This sample comprised peripheral blood mononuclear cells (PBMCs), obtained at baseline. The chain recombines TRBV18 with TRBJ1-1, with 10 bases aligning to TRBD1. This CDR3 reads CASSSGQGTEAFF. CDR3 DNA sequence: TGTGCCAGCTCGTCGGGACAGGGGACTGAAGCTTTCTTT.